This record covers a single T cell receptor (beta chain). TCRdb called the RT-PCR reads again in MiXCR, with one record for every CDR3 protein. The sample holds hundreds of thousands of distinct CDR3 sequences, 16% seen once. This record comes from a study of patients and donors after allogeneic stem cell transplantation. Sequenced material: blood, either unsorted or a sorted T cell fraction (not recorded which). The sequence was obtained from a human donor who was either an allogeneic HSCT recipient or a stem cell or donor lymphocyte infusion donor (not recorded which). It is not recorded whose cells these are; they may come from a transplant donor.

The CDR3 DNA reads as TGCGCCAGCAGCCACCCGGGCCAACCCGCTGGAGAGCAGTACTTC. Translation gives CASSHPGQPAGEQYF. J is TRBJ2-7 and V is TRBV4-1; D unclear. CDR3 size: 15 residues. V gave up 3 bases and J gave up 7 bases, with 19 bases separating them. The germline CDR1 and CDR2 sequences are MGHRA and YSYEKL.